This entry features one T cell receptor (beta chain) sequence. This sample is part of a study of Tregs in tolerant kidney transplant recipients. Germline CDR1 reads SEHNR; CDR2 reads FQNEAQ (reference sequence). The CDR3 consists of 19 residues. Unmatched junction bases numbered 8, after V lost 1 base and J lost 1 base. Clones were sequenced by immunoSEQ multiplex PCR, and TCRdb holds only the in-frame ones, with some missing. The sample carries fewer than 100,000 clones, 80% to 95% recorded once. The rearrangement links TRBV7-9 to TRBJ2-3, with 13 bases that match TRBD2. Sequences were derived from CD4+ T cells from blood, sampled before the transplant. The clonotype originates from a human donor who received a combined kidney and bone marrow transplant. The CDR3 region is CASSLVILAGGPGTDTQYF. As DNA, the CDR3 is TGTGCCAGCAGCTTAGTCATACTAGCGGGGGGGCCTGGCACAGATACGCAGTATTTT.